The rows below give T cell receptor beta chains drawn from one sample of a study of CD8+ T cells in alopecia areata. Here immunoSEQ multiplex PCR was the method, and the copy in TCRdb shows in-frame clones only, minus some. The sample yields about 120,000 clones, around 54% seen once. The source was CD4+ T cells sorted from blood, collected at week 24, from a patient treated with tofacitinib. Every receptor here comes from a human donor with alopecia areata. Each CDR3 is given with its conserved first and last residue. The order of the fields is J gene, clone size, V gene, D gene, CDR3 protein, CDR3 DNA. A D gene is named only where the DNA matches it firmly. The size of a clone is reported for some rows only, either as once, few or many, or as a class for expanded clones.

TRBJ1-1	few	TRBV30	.	CAWSVMRGAEAFF	TGTGCCTGGAGTGTAATGCGTGGCGCTGAAGCTTTCTTT
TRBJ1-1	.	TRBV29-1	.	CSVDGQNTEAFF	TGCAGCGTCGACGGACAAAACACTGAAGCTTTCTTT
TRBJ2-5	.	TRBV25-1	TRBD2	CASSEMGSGRLETQYF	TGTGCCAGCAGTGAAATGGGTAGCGGGCGGTTGGAGACCCAGTACTTC
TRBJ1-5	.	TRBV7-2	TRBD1	CASSLRQGARQPQHF	TGTGCCAGCAGCTTAAGGCAGGGGGCTCGACAGCCCCAGCATTTT
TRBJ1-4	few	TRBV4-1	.	CASSHNDQGYEKLFF	TGCGCCAGCAGCCATAACGACCAGGGTTACGAAAAACTGTTTTTT
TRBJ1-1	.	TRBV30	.	CAWSSHSNPREAFF	TGTGCCTGGAGTTCCCACAGCAATCCACGTGAAGCTTTCTTT
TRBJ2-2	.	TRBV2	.	CASSQGALRGELFF	TGTGCCAGCAGCCAAGGGGCCTTGCGGGGGGAGCTGTTTTTT
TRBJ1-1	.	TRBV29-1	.	CSASPGTDNTEAFF	TGCAGCGCCAGTCCCGGGACGGACAACACTGAAGCTTTCTTT
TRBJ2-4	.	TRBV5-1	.	CASSLRPGGTSDKNIQYF	TGCGCCAGCAGCTTGAGGCCAGGGGGGACGTCGGACAAAAACATTCAGTACTTC
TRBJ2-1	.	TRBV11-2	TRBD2	CASSLGRGAYNEQFF	TGTGCCAGCAGCTTAGGACGGGGGGCCTACAATGAGCAGTTCTTC
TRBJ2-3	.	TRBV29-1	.	CSASRGSTDTQYF	TGCAGCGCCTCCAGGGGAAGCACAGATACGCAGTATTTT
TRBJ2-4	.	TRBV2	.	CASRGQIAKNIQYF	TGTGCCAGCAGAGGACAGATAGCCAAAAACATTCAGTACTTC
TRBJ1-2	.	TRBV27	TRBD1	CASSLSPQGDYGYTF	TGTGCCAGCAGTTTATCGCCCCAGGGGGACTATGGCTACACCTTC
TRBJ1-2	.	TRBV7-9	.	CASSFTAGTSYGYTF	TGTGCCAGCAGCTTCACGGCCGGGACAAGCTATGGCTACACCTTC
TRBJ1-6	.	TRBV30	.	CAWGINSPLHF	TGTGCCTGGGGGATTAATTCACCCCTCCACTTT
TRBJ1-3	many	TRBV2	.	CASSEQGGNTIYF	TGTGCCAGCAGTGAACAGGGTGGAAACACCATATATTTT
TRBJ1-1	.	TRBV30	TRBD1	CAWSTTGGAGTEAFF	TGTGCCTGGAGTACTACAGGGGGCGCTGGGACTGAAGCTTTCTTT
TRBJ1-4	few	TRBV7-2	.	CASSSSLGANEKLFF	TGTGCCAGCAGCTCGTCATTGGGTGCTAATGAAAAACTGTTTTTT
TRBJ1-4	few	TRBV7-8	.	CASSLSHATNEKLFF	TGTGCCAGCAGCTTATCGCACGCAACTAATGAAAAACTGTTTTTT
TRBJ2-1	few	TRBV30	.	CAWTGRGGFYNEQFF	TGTGCCTGGACGGGGCGGGGAGGTTTTTACAATGAGCAGTTCTTC
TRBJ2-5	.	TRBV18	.	CASSSSRVETQYF	TGTGCCAGCTCCTCAAGTCGGGTAGAGACCCAGTACTTC
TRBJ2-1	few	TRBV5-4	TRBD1	CASSPWTGEDEQFF	TGTGCCAGCAGCCCATGGACAGGGGAGGATGAGCAGTTCTTC
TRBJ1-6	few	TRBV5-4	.	CASSLGSVVDSPLHF	TGTGCCAGCAGCTTGGGATCGGTCGTGGATTCACCCCTCCACTTT
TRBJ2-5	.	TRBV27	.	CASSRDKGLGETQYF	TGTGCCAGCAGCCGGGACAAGGGTTTAGGGGAGACCCAGTACTTC
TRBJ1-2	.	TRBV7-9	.	CASSLKGGEGYTF	TGTGCCAGCAGCTTAAAAGGAGGGGAGGGCTACACCTTC
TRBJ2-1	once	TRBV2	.	CASSGQSSYNEQFF	TGTGCCAGCAGTGGACAGTCCTCCTACAATGAGCAGTTCTTC
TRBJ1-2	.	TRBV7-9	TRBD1	CASSSGTGKNYGYTF	TGTGCCAGCAGCTCAGGGACAGGGAAGAACTATGGCTACACCTTC
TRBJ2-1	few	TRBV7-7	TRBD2	CASSLAGGNEQFF	TGTGCTAGCAGCCTAGCGGGGGGCAATGAGCAGTTCTTC
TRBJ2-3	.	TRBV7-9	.	CASSLARITDTQYF	TGTGCCAGCAGCTTAGCAAGGATCACAGATACGCAGTATTTT
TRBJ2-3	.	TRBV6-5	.	CASSISSGTDTQYF	TGTGCCAGCAGTATTTCCTCAGGCACAGATACGCAGTATTTT
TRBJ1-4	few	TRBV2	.	CASSGQALGILFF	TGTGCCAGCAGTGGGCAGGCGCTCGGGATACTGTTTTTT
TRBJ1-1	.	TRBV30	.	CAWSGPRRTEAFF	TGTGCCTGGAGTGGACCACGGAGAACTGAAGCTTTCTTT
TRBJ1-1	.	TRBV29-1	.	CSTTTQGTEAFF	TGCAGCACCACTACCCAGGGCACTGAAGCTTTCTTT
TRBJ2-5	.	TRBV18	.	CASSPPSRETQYF	TGTGCCAGCTCACCACCTAGCCGGGAGACCCAGTACTTC
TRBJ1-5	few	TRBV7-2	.	CASSLAGGGTNQPQHF	TGTGCCAGCAGCTTAGCGGGAGGAGGGACCAATCAGCCCCAGCATTTT
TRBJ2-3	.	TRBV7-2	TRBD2	CASSLAGADTQYF	TGTGCCAGCAGCCTAGCGGGGGCAGATACGCAGTATTTT
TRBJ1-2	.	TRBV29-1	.	CSVVLGPTNYGYTF	TGCAGCGTTGTTCTGGGGCCCACTAACTATGGCTACACCTTC
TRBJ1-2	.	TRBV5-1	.	CASSLGLSYGYTF	TGCGCCAGCAGCTTGGGACTTTCTTATGGCTACACCTTC
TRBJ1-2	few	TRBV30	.	CAWSVAGGYTF	TGTGCCTGGAGTGTGGCAGGGGGCTACACCTTC
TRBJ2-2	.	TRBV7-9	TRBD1	CASSFGLTGTGSTGELFF	TGTGCCAGCAGCTTTGGCCTAACCGGGACAGGGAGCACCGGGGAGCTGTTTTTT
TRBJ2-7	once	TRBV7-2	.	CASSPSYEQYF	TGTGCCAGCAGTCCCTCCTACGAGCAGTACTTC
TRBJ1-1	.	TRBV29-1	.	CSVDGGNTEAFF	TGCAGCGTTGACGGGGGGAACACTGAAGCTTTCTTT
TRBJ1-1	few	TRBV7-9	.	CASSRGWQEAFF	TGTGCCAGCAGCCGGGGATGGCAAGAAGCTTTCTTT
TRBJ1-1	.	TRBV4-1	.	CASSRRSGALGTEAFF	TGCGCCAGCAGCCGAAGATCGGGGGCGCTGGGCACTGAAGCTTTCTTT
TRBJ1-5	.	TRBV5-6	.	CASSLADQPQHF	TGTGCCAGCAGCTTGGCGGATCAGCCCCAGCATTTT
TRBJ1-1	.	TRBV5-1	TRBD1	CASSFTGVAEAFF	TGCGCCAGCAGCTTTACAGGGGTGGCTGAAGCTTTCTTT